This T cell receptor (beta chain) was recorded in a study of cytomegalovirus exposure and HLA in healthy donors. For this clone: Its antigen remains unknown.

In the PCR, 60 Vbeta and 13 Jbeta primers were used. Using immunoSEQ multiplex PCR, the repertoire was profiled, and TCRdb retains in-frame clones only, with some absent. The sample shows about 160,000 clones, around 78% of them seen only once. Findings of the study overall: CMV serostatus was the sole immune exposure information available. High specificity and sensitivity for cytomegalovirus status were reported for the classifier. An assumption of roughly uniform sequencing depth across donors underlay the presence/absence analyses.

This cohort consisted of healthy bone marrow donors. What was sequenced was PBMCs. This receptor was obtained from a woman between 35 and 50 years old in good health and CMV-seropositive.

The CDR3 loop is CASSVDPGNSGNTIYF. The CDR3 nucleotides read TGTGCCAGCAGCGTAGATCCGGGGAACTCTGGAAACACCATATATTTT. The gene calls are TRBV9 and TRBJ1-3; D unclear. The V gene's germline CDR1 is SGDLS and CDR2 YYNGEE. The CDR3 is 16 residues long. Trimming took 0 bases from V and 0 from J, leaving 10 bases between them.